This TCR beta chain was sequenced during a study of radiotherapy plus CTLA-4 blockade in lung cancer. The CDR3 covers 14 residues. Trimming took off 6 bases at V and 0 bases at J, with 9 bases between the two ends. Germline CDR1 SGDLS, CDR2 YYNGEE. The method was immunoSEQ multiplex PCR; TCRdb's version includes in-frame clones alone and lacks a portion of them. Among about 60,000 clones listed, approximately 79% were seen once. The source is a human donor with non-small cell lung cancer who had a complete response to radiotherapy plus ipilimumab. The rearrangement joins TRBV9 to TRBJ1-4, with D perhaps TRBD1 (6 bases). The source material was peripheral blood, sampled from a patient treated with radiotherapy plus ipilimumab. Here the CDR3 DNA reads TGTGCCAGCAATTCAGGGGCAACTAATGAAAAACTGTTTTTT. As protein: CASNSGATNEKLFF.